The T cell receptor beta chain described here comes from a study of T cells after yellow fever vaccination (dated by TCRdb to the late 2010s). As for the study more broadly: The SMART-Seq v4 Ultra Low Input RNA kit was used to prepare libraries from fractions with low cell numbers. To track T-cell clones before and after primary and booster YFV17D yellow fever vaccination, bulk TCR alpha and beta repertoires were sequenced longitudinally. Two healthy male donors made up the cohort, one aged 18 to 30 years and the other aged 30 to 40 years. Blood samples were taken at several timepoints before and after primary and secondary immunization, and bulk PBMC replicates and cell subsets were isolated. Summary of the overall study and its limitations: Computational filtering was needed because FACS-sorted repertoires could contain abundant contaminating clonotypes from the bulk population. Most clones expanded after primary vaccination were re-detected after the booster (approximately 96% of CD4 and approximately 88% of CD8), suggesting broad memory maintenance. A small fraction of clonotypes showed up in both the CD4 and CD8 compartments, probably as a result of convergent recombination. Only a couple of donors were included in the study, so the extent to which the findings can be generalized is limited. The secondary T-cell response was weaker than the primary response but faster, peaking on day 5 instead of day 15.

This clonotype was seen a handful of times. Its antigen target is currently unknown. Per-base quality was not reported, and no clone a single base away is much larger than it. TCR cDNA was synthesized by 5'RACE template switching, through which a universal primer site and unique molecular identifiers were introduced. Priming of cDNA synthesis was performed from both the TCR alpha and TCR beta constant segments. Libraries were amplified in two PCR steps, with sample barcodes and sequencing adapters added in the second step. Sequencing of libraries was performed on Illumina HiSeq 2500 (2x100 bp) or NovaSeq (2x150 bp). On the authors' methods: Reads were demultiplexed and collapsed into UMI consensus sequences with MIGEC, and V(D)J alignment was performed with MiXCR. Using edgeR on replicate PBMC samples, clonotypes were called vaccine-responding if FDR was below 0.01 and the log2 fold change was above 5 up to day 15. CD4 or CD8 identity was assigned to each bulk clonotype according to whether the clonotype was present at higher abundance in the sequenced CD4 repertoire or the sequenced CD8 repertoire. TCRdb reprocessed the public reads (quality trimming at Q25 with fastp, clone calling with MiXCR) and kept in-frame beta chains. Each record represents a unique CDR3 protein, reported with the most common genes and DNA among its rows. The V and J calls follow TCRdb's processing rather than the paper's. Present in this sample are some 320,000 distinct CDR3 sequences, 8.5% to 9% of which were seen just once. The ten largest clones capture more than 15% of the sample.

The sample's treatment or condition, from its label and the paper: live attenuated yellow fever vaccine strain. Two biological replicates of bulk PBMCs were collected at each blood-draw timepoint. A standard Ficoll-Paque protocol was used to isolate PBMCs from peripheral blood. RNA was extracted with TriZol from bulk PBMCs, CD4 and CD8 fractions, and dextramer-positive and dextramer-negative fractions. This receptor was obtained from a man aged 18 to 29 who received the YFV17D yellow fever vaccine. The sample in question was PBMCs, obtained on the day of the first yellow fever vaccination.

CDR3 loop: CASSSRQRAWNQPQHF. The DNA sequence is given as TGTGCCAGCAGCTCTCGACAGAGGGCATGGAATCAGCCCCAGCATTTT. The rearrangement combines TRBV5-6 with TRBJ1-5; a tentative D call is TRBD1 (5 bases match). CDR1 and CDR2 are read off the germline V gene as SGHDT and YYEEEE. V is shortened by 3 bases, J by 4 bases, and the region joining them spans 17 bases. The CDR3 numbers 16 residues from cysteine through phenylalanine. The retained sequence is limited to the CDR3, 48 bases, with the frame set at the first base.